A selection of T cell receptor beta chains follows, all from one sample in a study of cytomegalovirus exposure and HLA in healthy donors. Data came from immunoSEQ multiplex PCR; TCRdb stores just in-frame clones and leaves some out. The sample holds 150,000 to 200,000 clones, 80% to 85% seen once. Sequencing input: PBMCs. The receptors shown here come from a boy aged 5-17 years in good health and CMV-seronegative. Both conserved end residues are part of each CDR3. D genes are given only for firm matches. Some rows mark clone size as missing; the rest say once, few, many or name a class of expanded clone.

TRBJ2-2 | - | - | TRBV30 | TGTGCCTGGAGTGTAAAAAATTTTAGGGAGCTGTTTTTT | CAWSVKNFRELFF
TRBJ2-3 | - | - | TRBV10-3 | TGTGCCATCAGTGAACGGGGTCAGGGCACAGATACGCAGTATTTT | CAISERGQGTDTQYF
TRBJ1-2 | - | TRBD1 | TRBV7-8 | TGTGCCAGCAGCTTAGGCAATCCTTATACAGGGGCTAACTATGGCTACACCTTC | CASSLGNPYTGANYGYTF
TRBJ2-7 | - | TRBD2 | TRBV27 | TGTGCCAGCAGAGAGGGAGGGAGGGACGAGCAGTACTTC | CASREGGRDEQYF
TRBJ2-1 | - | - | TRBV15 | TGTGCCACCAGCAGAGATGGGATGGGGGGAGAGTTCTTC | CATSRDGMGGEFF
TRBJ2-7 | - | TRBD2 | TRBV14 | TGTGCCAGCAGCCAACCCGGGACTAGCGGTTCCTACGAGCAGTACTTC | CASSQPGTSGSYEQYF
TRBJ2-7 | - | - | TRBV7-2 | TGTGCCAGCAGCCACAACTCCTACGAGCAGTACTTC | CASSHNSYEQYF
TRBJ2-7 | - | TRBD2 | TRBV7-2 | TGTGCCAGCAGCTTAGGACTAGCGGGACGAGGATACGAGCAGTACTTC | CASSLGLAGRGYEQYF
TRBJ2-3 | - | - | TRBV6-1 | TGTGCCAGCAGTGAAGGCCGGGATACGCAGTATTTT | CASSEGRDTQYF
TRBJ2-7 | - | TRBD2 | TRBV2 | TGTGCCAGCAGTGAAGGGCTAGCGGGAGCGTGGGAGCAGTACTTC | CASSEGLAGAWEQYF
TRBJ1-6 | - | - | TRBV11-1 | TGTGCCAGCAGTCATCTCGGGACGCTGGGGGGTTCACCCCTCCACTTT | CASSHLGTLGGSPLHF
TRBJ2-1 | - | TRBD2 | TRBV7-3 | TGTGCCAGCAGCCCTTTAGCGGGACCTCTCAATGAGCAGTTCTTC | CASSPLAGPLNEQFF
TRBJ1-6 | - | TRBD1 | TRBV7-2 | TGTGCCAGCAGCTCCCGCGCCACCACAGGGGCGGGTAATTCACCCCTCCACTTT | CASSSRATTGAGNSPLHF
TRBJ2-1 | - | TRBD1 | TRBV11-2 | TGTGCCAGCAGCTTTAAGGCGACAGGGTCGTATCCAGATGAGCAGTTCTTC | CASSFKATGSYPDEQFF
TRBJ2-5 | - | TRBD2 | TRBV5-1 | TGCGCCAGCAGCGCCGGGACTAGCGGGTTTGGGACCCAGTACTTC | CASSAGTSGFGTQYF
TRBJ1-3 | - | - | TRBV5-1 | TGCGCCAGCAGCTTGGCCGGAGTGCCGACTTTCTCTGGAAACACCATATATTTT | CASSLAGVPTFSGNTIYF
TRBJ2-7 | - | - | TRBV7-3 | TGTGCCAGCAGCTTAACCGATAGAGGGGGAAGTGGCTACGAGCAGTACTTC | CASSLTDRGGSGYEQYF
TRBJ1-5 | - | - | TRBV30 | TGTGCCTGGAGTCGGACAGATTATCAGCCCCAGCATTTT | CAWSRTDYQPQHF
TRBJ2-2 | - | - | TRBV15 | TGTGCCACCAGCAGAGAGGTCGGGACCGGGGAGCTGTTTTTT | CATSREVGTGELFF
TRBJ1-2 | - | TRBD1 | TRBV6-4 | TGTGCCAGCAGTGCCGGGACAGGGACCACCCTCGGCTTC | CASSAGTGTTLGF
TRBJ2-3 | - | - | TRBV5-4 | TGTGCCAGCAGCTTTAGGGGTCGAACAGATACGCAGTATTTT | CASSFRGRTDTQYF
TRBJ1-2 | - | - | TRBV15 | TGTGCCACCAGCAGAGAAGAGGGGGGGTGGTATGGCTACACCTTC | CATSREEGGWYGYTF
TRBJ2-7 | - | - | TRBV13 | TGTGCCAGCAGCACCCGGGACTTCCCCTACGAGCAGTACTTC | CASSTRDFPYEQYF
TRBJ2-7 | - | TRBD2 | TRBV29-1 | TGCAGCGTTGAAGAGACTAGCGGGAGCTCCTACGAGCAGTACTTC | CSVEETSGSSYEQYF
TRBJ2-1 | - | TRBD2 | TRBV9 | TGTGCCAGCAGCGTTACCGCGGGAGTAGTCCATGAGCAGTTCTTC | CASSVTAGVVHEQFF
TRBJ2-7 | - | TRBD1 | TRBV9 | TGTGCCAGCAGCGGGGACGACAGGGGAAGCGACGAGCAGTACTTC | CASSGDDRGSDEQYF
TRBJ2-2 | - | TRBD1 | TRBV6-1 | TGTGCCAGCCCAGGACAGGGACACACCGGGGAGCTGTTTTTT | CASPGQGHTGELFF
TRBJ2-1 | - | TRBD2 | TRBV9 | TGTGCCAGCAGCGTAGGCGGGAGGGCCTACAATGAGCAGTTCTTC | CASSVGGRAYNEQFF
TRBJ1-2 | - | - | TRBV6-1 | TGTGCCAGCAGTGCCCCTTACAGGTTAATTGGTGGCTACACCTTC | CASSAPYRLIGGYTF
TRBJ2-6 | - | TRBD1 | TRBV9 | TGTGCCAGCAGCGTACCCGGACAGGGGGCCTCAAGGTCCGGGGCCAACGTCCTGACTTTC | CASSVPGQGASRSGANVLTF
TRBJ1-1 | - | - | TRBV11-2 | TGTGCCAGCAGCTTAAAAGGGGCCAAAGCTTTCTTT | CASSLKGAKAFF
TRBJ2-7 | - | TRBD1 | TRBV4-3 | TGCGCCAGCAGCCAGCGGACAGGGGGCATCTACGAGCAGTACTTC | CASSQRTGGIYEQYF
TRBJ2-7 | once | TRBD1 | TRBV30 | TGTGCCTGGAGCACAGGGGTGGCCTACGAGCAGTACTTC | CAWSTGVAYEQYF
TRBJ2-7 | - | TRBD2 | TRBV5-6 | TGTGCCAGCAGCTTGGAGACTAGCGGGAGGGGGGGGTGGGAGCAGTACTTC | CASSLETSGRGGWEQYF
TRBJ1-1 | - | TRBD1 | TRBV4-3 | TGCGCCAGCAGCCCGACCAGGGGGGCGATGAACACTGAAGCTTTCTTT | CASSPTRGAMNTEAFF
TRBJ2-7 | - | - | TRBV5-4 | TGTGCCAGCAGCCATCGTACAGGGCCCAACGAGCAGTACTTC | CASSHRTGPNEQYF
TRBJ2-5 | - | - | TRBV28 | TGTGCCAGCAGGCCACGGGGGGCGCGCATTTCCGAGACCCAGTACTTC | CASRPRGARISETQYF
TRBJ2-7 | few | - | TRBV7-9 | TGTGCCAGCAGCTCCTCTTTGGCGCAGTACTTC | CASSSSLAQYF
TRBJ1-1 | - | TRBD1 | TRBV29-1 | TGCAGCGTGGAGAGACAGGGTGAATGGACTGAAGCTTTCTTT | CSVERQGEWTEAFF
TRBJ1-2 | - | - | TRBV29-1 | TGCAGCGTTAACAGGGACCGCCGAGGTGGCTACACCTTC | CSVNRDRRGGYTF
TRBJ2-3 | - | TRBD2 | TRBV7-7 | TGTGCTAGCAGCCTTAGCGGGAGTACTGCAGATACGCAGTATTTT | CASSLSGSTADTQYF
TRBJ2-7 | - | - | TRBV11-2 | TGTGCCAGCAGCTCACTACAGGGCTGGGGCGAGCAGTACTTC | CASSSLQGWGEQYF
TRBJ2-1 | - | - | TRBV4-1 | TGCGCCAGCAGCCAAGTGACTAATGAGCAGTTCTTC | CASSQVTNEQFF
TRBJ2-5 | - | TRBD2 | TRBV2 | TGTGCCAGCAGCCACATGGGACTAGCGGGGAGGGGTGAGGAGACCCAGTACTTC | CASSHMGLAGRGEETQYF
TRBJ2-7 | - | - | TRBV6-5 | TGTGCCAGCAGTCTCACAGGGACCTACGAGCAGTACTTC | CASSLTGTYEQYF
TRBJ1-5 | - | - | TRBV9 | TGTGCCAGCAGCGTAGTGGACAACGCTGGGCCCCAGCATTTT | CASSVVDNAGPQHF
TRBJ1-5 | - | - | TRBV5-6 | TGTGCCAGCAGCACGGTCAGGGCTCCTAATCAGCCCCAGCATTTT | CASSTVRAPNQPQHF
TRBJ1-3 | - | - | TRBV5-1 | TGCGCCAGCAGCGCAGGGTCTGGAAACACCATATATTTT | CASSAGSGNTIYF
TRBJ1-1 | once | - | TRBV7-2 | TGTGCCAGCAGCTCTGGACGAGGGTGGGAAGCTTTCTTT | CASSSGRGWEAFF
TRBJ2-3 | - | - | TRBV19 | TGTGCCAGTAGTATCCCGGACTATGATACGCAGTATTTT | CASSIPDYDTQYF
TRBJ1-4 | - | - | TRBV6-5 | TGTGCCAGCAGTCGGAGTAATAATGAAAAACTGTTTTTT | CASSRSNNEKLFF
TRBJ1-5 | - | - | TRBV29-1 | TGCAGCGTTGAAGCCGGAGGCGACTCGGGGCCCCAGCATTTT | CSVEAGGDSGPQHF
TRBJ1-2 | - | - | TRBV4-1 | TGCGCCAGCAGCCAAGCTGAAGTGGGGCCGCTTCTAGGTGGCTACACCTTC | CASSQAEVGPLLGGYTF